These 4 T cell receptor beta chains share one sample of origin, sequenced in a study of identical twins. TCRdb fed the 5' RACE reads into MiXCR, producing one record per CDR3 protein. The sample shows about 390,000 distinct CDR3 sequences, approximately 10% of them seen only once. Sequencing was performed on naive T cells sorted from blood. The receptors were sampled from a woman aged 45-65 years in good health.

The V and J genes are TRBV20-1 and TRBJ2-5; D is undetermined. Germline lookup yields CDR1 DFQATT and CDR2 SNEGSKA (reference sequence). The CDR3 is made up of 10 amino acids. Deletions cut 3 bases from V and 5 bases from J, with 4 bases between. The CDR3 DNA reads TGCAGTGCTAGTGTCGAGACCCAGTACTTC. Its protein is CSASVETQYF.

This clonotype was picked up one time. The CDR3 DNA follows: TGTGCCAGCTCACCAGGGACAGGTACCTACGAGCAGTACGTC. This encodes CASSPGTGTYEQYV. The rearrangement links TRBV18 to TRBJ2-7; TRBD1 agrees at 8 bases. Germline trimming cut 2 bases from V and 2 bases from J; bases unmatched to any gene: 2. Germline V CDR1 and CDR2: KGHSH, LQKENI. CDR3 size: 14 residues.

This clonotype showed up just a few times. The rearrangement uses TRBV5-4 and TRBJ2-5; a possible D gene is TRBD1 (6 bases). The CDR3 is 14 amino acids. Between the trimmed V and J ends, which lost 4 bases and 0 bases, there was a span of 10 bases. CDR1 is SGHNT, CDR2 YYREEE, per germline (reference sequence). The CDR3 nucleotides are TGTGCCAGCAGCGTACGGGACAACCAAGAGACCCAGTACTTC. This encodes CASSVRDNQETQYF.

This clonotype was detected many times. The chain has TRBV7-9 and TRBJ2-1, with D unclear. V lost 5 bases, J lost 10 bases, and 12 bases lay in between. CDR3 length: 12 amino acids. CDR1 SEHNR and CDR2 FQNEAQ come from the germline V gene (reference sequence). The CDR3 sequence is CASSPPSGEQFF. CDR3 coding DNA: TGTGCCAGCAGCCCTCCCAGTGGCGAGCAGTTCTTC.